This T cell receptor (beta chain) was recorded in a study of blood T cell repertoires in COVID-19 (TCRdb year 2020). Describing the broader study: The collaborator samples originated in the United States, Italy and Spain and spanned the acute and convalescent phases of COVID-19. Samples came from the ongoing ImmuneRACE study (first 160 participants) plus 1,254 subjects from 6 global collaborators. The sample metadata nearly always contained a de-identified subject ID, COVID-19 status, age in years and sex. Where available, HLA class I and class II types were taken from metadata supplied by the sample provider and were not determined by assay-based typing. The material from the prospective study consisted of cDNA or gDNA derived from T cells, B-cell-depleted T cells, or PBMCs. The repertoires were released in a freely available public database meant as a resource for research on the immune response to SARS-CoV-2. Deeply sampled blood TCRbeta repertoires from subjects exposed to, actively infected with, or recovered from COVID-19 were included in the dataset. What the research found in general, with its limitations: The quantity of clinical and demographic metadata differed by source and by participant and was supplied without curation.

Whole blood was collected in K2EDTA tubes by collaborating institutions according to the institutions' own protocols. For TCRbeta analysis, collaborator samples were shipped as frozen whole blood, as isolated PBMCs, or as DNA extracted from either sample type. TCRbeta CDR3 regions were amplified from genomic DNA using the immunoSEQ Assay, a bias-controlled multiplex PCR. In the source study's methods: The number of nucleated cells in each sample was estimated by amplification of reference gene primers within the assay. Sequence reads were collapsed and filtered to measure the absolute abundance of every unique TCRbeta CDR3 rearrangement. For each sample, productive Simpson clonality was calculated as the square root of Simpson's diversity index over productive rearrangements. Imported from immuneACCESS, the table was reduced by TCRdb to in-frame sequences with V and J called. These copies leave out some clones; in studies compared against another copy, an unresolved V gene accounts for under half, and the cause of the remainder is not known. The V and J calls and clone size were taken over from that table, and D and trimming were inferred from the DNA. The sample records 300,000 to 350,000 clones, approximately 82% of which are singletons. The ten biggest clones cover roughly 3% of the sample.

Concerning this clone itself: The target of this receptor is not known. Base-call qualities are not available, and no considerably larger clone is one nucleotide away.

CDR1 and CDR2 are read off the germline V gene (reference sequence) as LNHDA and SQIVND. V gives up 9 bases and J gives up 0 bases, and the segment between their germline ends measures 12 bases. Counted from cysteine to phenylalanine, this CDR3 has 14 amino acids. Solely the CDR3 DNA is kept, with 42 bases framed from the first base. Sequenced material: peripheral blood. The chain joins TRBV19 to TRBJ1-5; the D gene is perhaps TRBD1, on 6 matching bases. The TCR was taken from a man under 40 with active or convalescent COVID-19. In nucleotide form, the sequence is TGTGCCAGCCGGACAGACTATAGCAATCAGCCCCAGCATTTT. Translated, this gives CASRTDYSNQPQHF. Extended through the reference TRBV19 and TRBJ1-5 proteins, this CDR3 yields the full variable domain: DGGITQSPKYLFRKEGQNVTLSCEQNLNHDAMYWYRQDPGQGLRLIYYSQIVNDFQKGDIAEGYSVSREKKESFPLTVTSAQKNPTAFYLCASRTDYSNQPQHFGDGTRLSIL.